Sequencing of this T cell receptor beta chain was carried out in a study of T cells in Graves' hyperthyroidism and ophthalmopathy. Germline lookup yields CDR1 MNHNY and CDR2 SVGAGI (reference sequence). Deletions cut 2 bases from V and 3 bases from J, with 11 bases between. CDR3 length: 14 residues. Diagnoses used clinical symptoms, serum thyroxine and TRAb, thyroid ultrasound and orbital computed tomography. Researchers took RNA transcripts and amplified the TCR beta CDR3 regions from them. The HTBI primer set was used in a first-round RT-PCR of the TCR CDR3. TCRdb re-analysed the multiplex PCR reads in MiXCR, keeping a single row per CDR3 protein. This table holds approximately 510,000 distinct CDR3 sequences, around 50% found once. This clonotype was seen more than once but under ten times.

The chain employs TRBV6-6 and TRBJ2-7; D is uncertain. Sequencing was carried out using peripheral blood or thyroid tissue (not recorded which). The source is an adult woman with Graves' disease, either hyperthyroidism or ophthalmopathy (not recorded which). The CDR3 loop reads CASSYPGPDYEQYF. Here the CDR3 DNA reads TGTGCCAGCAGTTACCCCGGACCAGACTACGAGCAGTACTTC.